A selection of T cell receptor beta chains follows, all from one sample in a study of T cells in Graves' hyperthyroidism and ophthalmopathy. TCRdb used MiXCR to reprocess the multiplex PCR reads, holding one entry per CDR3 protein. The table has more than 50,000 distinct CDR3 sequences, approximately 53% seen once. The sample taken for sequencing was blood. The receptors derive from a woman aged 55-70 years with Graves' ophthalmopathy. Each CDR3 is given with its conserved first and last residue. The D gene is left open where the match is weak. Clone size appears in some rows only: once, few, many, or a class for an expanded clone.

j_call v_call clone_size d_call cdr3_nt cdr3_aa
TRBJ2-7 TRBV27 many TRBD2 TGTGCCAGCAGTTTAGCGGGGGGCCAAACCTACGAGCAGTACTTC CASSLAGGQTYEQYF
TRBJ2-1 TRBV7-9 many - TGTGCCAGCAGCCGAGTTAATAGCTCCTACAATGAGCAGTTCTTC CASSRVNSSYNEQFF
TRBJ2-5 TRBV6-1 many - TGTGCCGCTGGGGTTTGGGAGACCCAGTACTTC CAAGVWETQYF
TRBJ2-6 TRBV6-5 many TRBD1 TGTGCCAGCAGTTTGGGACAGGGAGATGGGGCCAACGTCCTGACTTTC CASSLGQGDGANVLTF
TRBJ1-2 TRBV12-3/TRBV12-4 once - TGTGCCACCGGCGGGAACGGCTATGGCTACACCTTC CATGGNGYGYTF
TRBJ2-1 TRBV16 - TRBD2 TGTGCCAGCAGCCCCGAAGCGGGAAGCTTCCATGAGCAGTTCTTC CASSPEAGSFHEQFF
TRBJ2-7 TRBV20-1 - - TGCAGTGCTAGAGATCACGGGACGGACTTTTACGAGCAGTACTTC CSARDHGTDFYEQYF
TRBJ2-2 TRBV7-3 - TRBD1 TGTGCCAGCAGACCGACAGGGGGGAACACCGGGGAGCTGTTTTTT CASRPTGGNTGELFF
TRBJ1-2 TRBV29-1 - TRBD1 TGCAGCACCCGAGGGACAGACTCTAACTATGGCTACACCTTC CSTRGTDSNYGYTF
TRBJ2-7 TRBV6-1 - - TGTGCCAGCAGTGGAGCTGGGGGGGCCAGCGAGCAGTACTTC CASSGAGGASEQYF
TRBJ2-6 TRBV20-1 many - TGCAGTGCGGACCCCAGGGCTGGGGCCAACGTCCTGACTTTC CSADPRAGANVLTF
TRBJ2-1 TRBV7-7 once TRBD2 TGTGCTAGCAGCTTAGCGGGAGTAGCGGGAGGGCCGAATGAGCAGTTCTTC CASSLAGVAGGPNEQFF